This record covers a single TCR beta chain. Germline and junction disagree at one end, which may indicate a read error. The data were taken from a study of blood T cell repertoires in COVID-19. At the level of the study: Both acute and convalescent COVID-19 samples were obtained from the United States, Italy and Spain. Sample material is recorded as cDNA or gDNA derived from T cells, B-cell-depleted T cells, or PBMCs.

In the source study's methods: For nucleated cells, counts were estimated from reference gene primer amplification. The method was immunoSEQ multiplex PCR; TCRdb's version includes in-frame clones alone and lacks a portion of them. That table is the source of V, J and clone size, and D and trimming were worked out from the DNA. The sample includes some 96,000 clones, approximately 80% seen only once; the top ten take about 12%. The TCR comes from a woman between 65 and 79 years old with acute or convalescent COVID-19. Sample: peripheral blood.

CDR3 protein: CASSPLGGGNAF. The CDR3, as DNA: TGTGCCAGCAGTCCCCTTGGGGGCGGCAACGCCTTC. The chain combines TRBV28 with TRBJ1-2, with D possibly matching TRBD1 (6 bases). Germline V gene data show CDR1 as MDHEN and CDR2 as SYDVKM. The CDR3 has 12 amino acids.